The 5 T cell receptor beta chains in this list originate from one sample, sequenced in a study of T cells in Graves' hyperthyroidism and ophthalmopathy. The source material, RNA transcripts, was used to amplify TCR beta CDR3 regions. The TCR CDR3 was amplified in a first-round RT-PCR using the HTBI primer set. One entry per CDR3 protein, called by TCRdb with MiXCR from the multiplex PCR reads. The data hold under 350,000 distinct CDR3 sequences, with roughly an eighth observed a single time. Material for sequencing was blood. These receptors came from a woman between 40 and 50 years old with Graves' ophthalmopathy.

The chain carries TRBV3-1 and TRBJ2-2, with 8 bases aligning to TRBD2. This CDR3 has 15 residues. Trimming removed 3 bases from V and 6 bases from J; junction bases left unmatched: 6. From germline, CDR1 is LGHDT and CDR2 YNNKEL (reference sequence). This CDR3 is CASSHGGRQAGELFF. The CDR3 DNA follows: TGTGCCAGCAGCCATGGCGGGAGGCAGGCCGGGGAGCTGTTTTTT.

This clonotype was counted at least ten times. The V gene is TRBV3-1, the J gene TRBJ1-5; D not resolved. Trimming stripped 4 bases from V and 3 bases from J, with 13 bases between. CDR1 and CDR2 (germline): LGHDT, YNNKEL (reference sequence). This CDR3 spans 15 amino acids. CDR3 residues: CASSLTGGINQPQHF. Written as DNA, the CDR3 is TGTGCCAGCAGCCTCACGGGCGGAATCAATCAGCCCCAGCATTTT.

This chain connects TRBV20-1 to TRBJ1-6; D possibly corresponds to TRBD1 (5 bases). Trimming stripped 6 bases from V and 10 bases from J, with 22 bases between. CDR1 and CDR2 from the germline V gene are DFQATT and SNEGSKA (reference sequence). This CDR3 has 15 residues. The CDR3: CSALIGGSSGSPLHF. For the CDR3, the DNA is TGCAGTGCCCTAATTGGGGGGTCCAGCGGATCACCCCTCCACTTT.

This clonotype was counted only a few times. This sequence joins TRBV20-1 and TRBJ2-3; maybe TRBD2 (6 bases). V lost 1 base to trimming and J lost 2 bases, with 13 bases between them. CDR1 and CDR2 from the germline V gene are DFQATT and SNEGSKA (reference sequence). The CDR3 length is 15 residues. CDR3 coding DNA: TGCAGTGCTAGAGTCGCCGGGGGTAACACAGATACGCAGTATTTT. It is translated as CSARVAGGNTDTQYF.

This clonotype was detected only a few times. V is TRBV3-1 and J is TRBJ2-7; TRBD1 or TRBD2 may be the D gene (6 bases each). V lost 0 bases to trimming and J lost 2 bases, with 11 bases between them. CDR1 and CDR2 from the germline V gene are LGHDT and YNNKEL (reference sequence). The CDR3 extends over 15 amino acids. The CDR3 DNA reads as TGTGCCAGCAGCCAAGACCGGGGGCGGACCTACGAGCAGTACTTC. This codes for CASSQDRGRTYEQYF.